This T cell receptor beta chain was captured by sequencing in a study of cytomegalovirus exposure and HLA in healthy donors. Separate from the approximately 670-subject first cohort, the roughly 120-subject validation cohort was the one that the donors belonged to. This clone has more than one count but fewer than ten. Its specificity is not known. Regarding the study as a whole: In the 90 to 150 validation repertoires, just under 95% of cluster scores exceeded 0, per a later analysis. Usually a TCR sequence was rare, but some public TCRs were found in many donors.

Sequencing used immunoSEQ multiplex PCR; TCRdb keeps in-frame clones, though not all of them. Among some 330,000 clones listed, 80% to 90% were seen once. The sequenced sample consisted of PBMCs. The sequence was collected from a woman aged 18-29 years in good health and CMV-seronegative.

CDR3 region: CASSLAGGWNTEAFF. The CDR3 nucleotides read TGCGCCAGCAGCTTGGCCGGGGGGTGGAACACTGAAGCTTTCTTT. The J gene is TRBJ1-1, the V gene TRBV5-1; weak D call: TRBD1 (5 bases). The CDR3 runs 15 residues. Germline CDR1 SGHRS, CDR2 YFSETQ. Deletions cut 0 bases from V and 1 base from J, with 10 bases between.